This T cell receptor (beta chain) is from a study of regulatory T cells in long-lasting Graves disease. This clonotype has ten or more counts. V was clipped by 6 bases and J by 1 base; unmatched bases: 3. CDR3 length: 13 residues. This sample's time point: newly diagnosed GD, antithyroid drugs for less than 3 months. From PBMCs, RNA was extracted and then used to make the TCR library. TCR beta libraries were built with iRepertoire HTBI primers and Arm-PCR of CDR3 regions. Each CDR3 protein gets one entry after TCRdb re-called the multiplex PCR reads with MiXCR. Counted here are 440,000 or so distinct CDR3 sequences, 16% occurring once; the ten biggest clones make up approximately 11%. These data also formed part of another study, on T cells in Graves' hyperthyroidism and ophthalmopathy. Per that study: Newly diagnosed patients aged 18 to 65 had hyperthyroidism of under 2 months' duration.

The V and J genes are TRBV12-3 or TRBV12-4 and TRBJ2-7; 7 positions match TRBD1. This TCR derives from a woman in her twenties or thirties with Graves disease. The sequenced sample was peripheral blood mononuclear cells (PBMCs), obtained at new diagnosis, from a patient treated with antithyroid drugs. The CDR3 DNA follows: TGTGCCAGCAGCGACAGGGTATCCTACGAGCAGTACTTC. The encoded protein is CASSDRVSYEQYF.